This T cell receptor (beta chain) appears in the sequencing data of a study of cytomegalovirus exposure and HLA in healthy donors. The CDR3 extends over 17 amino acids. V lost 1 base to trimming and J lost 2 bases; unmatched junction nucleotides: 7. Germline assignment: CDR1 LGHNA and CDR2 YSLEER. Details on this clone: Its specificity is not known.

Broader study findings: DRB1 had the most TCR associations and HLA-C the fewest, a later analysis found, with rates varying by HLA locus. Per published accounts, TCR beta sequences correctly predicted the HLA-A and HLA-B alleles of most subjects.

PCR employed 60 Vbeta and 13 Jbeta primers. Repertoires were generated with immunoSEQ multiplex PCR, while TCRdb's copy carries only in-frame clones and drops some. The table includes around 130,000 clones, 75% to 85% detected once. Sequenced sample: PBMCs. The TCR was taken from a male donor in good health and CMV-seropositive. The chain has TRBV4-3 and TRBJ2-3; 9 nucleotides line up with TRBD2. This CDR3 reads CASSQVQREATTDTQYF. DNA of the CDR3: TGCGCCAGCAGCCAAGTCCAGCGGGAGGCAACCACAGATACGCAGTATTTT.